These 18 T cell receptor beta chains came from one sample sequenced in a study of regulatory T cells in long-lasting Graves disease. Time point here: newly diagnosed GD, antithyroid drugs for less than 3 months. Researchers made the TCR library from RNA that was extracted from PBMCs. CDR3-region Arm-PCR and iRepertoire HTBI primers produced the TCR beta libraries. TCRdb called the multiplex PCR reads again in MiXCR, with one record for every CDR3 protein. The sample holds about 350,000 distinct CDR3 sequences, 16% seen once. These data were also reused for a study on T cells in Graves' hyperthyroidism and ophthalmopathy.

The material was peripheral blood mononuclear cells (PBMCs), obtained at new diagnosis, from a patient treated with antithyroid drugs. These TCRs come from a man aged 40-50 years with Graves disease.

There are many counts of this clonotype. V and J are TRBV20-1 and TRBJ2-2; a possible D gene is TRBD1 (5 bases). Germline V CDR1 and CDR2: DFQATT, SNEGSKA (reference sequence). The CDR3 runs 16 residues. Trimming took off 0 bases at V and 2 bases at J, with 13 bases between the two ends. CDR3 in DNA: TGCAGTGCTAGAGATCGGGTTAGGGGAAACACCGGGGAGCTGTTTTTT. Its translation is CSARDRVRGNTGELFF.

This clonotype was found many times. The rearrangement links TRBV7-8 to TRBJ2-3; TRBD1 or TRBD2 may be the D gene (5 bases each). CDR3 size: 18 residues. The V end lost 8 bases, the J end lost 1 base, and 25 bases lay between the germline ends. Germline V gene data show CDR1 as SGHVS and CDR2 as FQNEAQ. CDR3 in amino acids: CASWDPSPGLGGTDTQYF. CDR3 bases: TGTGCCAGCTGGGACCCTTCCCCAGGCTTAGGTGGCACAGATACGCAGTATTTT. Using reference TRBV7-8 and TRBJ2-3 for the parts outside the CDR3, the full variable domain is GAGVSQSPRYKVAKRGQDVALRCDPISGHVSLFWYQQALGQGPEFLTYFQNEAQLDKSGLPSDRFFAERPEGSVSTLKIQRTQQEDSAVYLCASWDPSPGLGGTDTQYFGPGTRLTVL.

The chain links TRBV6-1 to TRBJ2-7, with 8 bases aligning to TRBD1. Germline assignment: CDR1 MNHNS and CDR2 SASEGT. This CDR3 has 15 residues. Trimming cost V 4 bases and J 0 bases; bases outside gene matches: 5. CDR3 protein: CASSAGTGDSYEQYF. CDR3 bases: TGTGCCAGCAGTGCCGGGACAGGAGACTCCTACGAGCAGTACTTC.

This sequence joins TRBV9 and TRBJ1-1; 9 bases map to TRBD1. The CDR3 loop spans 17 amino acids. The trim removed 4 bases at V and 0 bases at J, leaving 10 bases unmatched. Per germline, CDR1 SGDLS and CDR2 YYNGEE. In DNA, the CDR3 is TGTGCCAGCAGCTCACTTTACAGGGGGCGGATGAACACTGAAGCTTTCTTT. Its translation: CASSSLYRGRMNTEAFF.

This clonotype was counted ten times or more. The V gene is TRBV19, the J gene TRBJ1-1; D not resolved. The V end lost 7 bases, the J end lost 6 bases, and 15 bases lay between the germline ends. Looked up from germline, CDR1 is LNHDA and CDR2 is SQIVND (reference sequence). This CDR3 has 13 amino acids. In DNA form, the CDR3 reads TGTGCCAGTACCTCCTCAGCATTAGCTGAAGCTTTCTTT. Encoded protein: CASTSSALAEAFF.

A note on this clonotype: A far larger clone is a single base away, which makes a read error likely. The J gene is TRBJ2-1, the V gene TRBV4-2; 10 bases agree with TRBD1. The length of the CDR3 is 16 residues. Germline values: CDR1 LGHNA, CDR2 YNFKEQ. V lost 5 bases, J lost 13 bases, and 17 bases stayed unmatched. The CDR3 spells CASSSPGTGDQETQFF. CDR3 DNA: TGTGCCAGCAGCTCCCCCGGGACAGGGGACCAGGAGACCCAGTTCTTC.

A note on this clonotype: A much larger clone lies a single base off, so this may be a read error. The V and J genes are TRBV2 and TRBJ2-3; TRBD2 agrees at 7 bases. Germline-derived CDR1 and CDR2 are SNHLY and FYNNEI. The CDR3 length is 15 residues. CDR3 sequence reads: CVSSVGGGSTDTQYF. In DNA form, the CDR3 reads TGTGTCAGCAGTGTTGGCGGGGGTAGCACAGATACGCAGTATTTT.

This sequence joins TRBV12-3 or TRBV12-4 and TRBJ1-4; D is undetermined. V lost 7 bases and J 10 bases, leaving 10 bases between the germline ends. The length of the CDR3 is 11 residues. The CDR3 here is CASKGPGKLFF. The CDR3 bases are TGTGCCAGCAAAGGCCCTGGAAAACTGTTTTTT.

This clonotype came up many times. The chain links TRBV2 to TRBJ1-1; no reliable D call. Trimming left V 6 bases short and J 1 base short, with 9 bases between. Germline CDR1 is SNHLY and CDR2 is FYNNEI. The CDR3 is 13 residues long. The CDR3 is CASSEQRNTEAFF. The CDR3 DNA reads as TGTGCCAGCAGCGAACAACGGAACACTGAAGCTTTCTTT. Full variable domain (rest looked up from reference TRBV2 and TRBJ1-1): EPEVTQTPSHQVTQMGQEVILRCVPISNHLYFYWYRQILGQKVEFLVSFYNNEISEKSEIFDDQFSVERPDGSNFTLKIRSTKLEDSAMYFCASSEQRNTEAFFGQGTRLTVV.

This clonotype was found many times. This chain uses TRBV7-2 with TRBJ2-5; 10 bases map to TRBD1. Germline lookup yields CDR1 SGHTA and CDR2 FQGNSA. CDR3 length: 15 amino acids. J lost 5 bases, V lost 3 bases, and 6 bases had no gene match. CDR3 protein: CASSFDRGRRETQYF. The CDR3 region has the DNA TGTGCCAGCAGCTTTGACAGGGGGCGCAGGGAGACCCAGTACTTC.

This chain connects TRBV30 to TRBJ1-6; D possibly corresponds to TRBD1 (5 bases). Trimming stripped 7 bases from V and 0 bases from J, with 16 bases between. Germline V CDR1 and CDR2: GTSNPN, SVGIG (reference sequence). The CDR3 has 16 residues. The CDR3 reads CASSLGVSSYNSPLHF. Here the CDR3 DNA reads TGTGCCTCCTCGCTGGGGGTGAGCTCCTATAATTCACCCCTCCACTTT.

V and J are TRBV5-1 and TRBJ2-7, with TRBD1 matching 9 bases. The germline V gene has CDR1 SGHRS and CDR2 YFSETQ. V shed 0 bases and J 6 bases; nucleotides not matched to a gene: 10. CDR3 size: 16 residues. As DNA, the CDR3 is TGCGCCAGCAGCTTGGGAGGACAGGGGTTTGCTGGCGAGCAGTACTTC. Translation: CASSLGGQGFAGEQYF.

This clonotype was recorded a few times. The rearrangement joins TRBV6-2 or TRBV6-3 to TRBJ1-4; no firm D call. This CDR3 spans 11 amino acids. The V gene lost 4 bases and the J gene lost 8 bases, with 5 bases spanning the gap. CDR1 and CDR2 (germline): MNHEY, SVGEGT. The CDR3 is CASSFEEKLFF. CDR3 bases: TGTGCCAGCAGTTTTGAGGAAAAACTGTTTTTT.

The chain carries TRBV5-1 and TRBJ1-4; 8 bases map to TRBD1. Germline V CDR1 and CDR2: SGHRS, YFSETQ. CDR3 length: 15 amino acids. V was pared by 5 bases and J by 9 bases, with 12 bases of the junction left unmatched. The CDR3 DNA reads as TGCGCCAGCAGTACCCCGGACAGGGATTCCAAAAAACTGTTTTTT. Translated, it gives CASSTPDRDSKKLFF.

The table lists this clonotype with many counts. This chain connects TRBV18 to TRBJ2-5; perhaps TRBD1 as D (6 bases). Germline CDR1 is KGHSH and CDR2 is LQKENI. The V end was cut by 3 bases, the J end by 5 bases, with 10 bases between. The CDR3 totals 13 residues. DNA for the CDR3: TGTGCCAGCTCACCTCCAGGGGTTGAGACCCAGTACTTC. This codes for CASSPPGVETQYF.

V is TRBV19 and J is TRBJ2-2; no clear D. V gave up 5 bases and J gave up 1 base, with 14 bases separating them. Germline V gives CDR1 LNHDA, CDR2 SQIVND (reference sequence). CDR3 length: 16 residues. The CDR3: CASSDIRTGNTGELFF. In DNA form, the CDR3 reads TGTGCCAGTAGTGACATAAGAACGGGGAACACCGGGGAGCTGTTTTTT.

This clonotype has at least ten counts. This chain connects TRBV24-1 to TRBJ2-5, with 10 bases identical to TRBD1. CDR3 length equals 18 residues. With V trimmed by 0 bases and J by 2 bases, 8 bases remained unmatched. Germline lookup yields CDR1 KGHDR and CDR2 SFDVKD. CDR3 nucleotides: TGTGCCACCAGTGATTTGCGGAGGGACAGGGGTGAACAAGAGACCCAGTACTTC. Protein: CATSDLRRDRGEQETQYF.

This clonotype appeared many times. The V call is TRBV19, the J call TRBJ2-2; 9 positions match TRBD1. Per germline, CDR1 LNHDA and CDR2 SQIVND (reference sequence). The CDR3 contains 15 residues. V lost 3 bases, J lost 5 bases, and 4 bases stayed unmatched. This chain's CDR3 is CASSILQGATGELFF. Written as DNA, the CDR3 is TGTGCCAGTAGTATCTTACAGGGGGCAACCGGGGAGCTGTTTTTT.